The clone carrying this T cell receptor (beta chain) was seen a handful of times. This sample stems from a study of blood T cell repertoires in COVID-19. Germline-derived CDR1 and CDR2 are SGHTA and FQGNSA. Trimming took 6 bases from V and 5 from J; bases not matched to a gene: 6. CDR3 size: 14 residues. The table came from immunoSEQ multiplex PCR; TCRdb's copy has only in-frame clones and leaves some out. Of tens of thousands of clones listed, 80% to 90% are singletons. This TCR was sampled from a human donor with active COVID-19. The donor label of this sample is uncertain. The specimen was peripheral blood. The chain recombines TRBV7-2 with TRBJ2-5; 10 nucleotides align to TRBD2. The CDR3 coding sequence is TGTGCCAGCAGGGCCGGGACTAGCGCGGAGACCCAGTACTTC. Translation gives CASRAGTSAETQYF.